This T cell receptor (beta chain) emerged from a study of T cell responses to AZD1222 COVID-19 vaccine. Germline assignment: CDR1 SGHRS and CDR2 YFSETQ. Trimming pared 4 bases from V and 3 bases from J, leaving 19 bases between. The CDR3 has 16 amino acids. Profiled with immunoSEQ multiplex PCR; TCRdb holds only in-frame clones, not every one. Counted here are under 200,000 clones, about 94% occurring once; the ten biggest clones make up 7% to 9.5%. Whole-study findings and limits: Per reports, nearly half of all spike-specific TCRs target regions that are unmutated in variants. Repertoires in all cases were sampled only once the peak T cell response had passed.

A word on this clone: Its specificity is not known.

This specimen consisted of peripheral blood, obtained on day 0 of AZD1222 vaccination. This TCR derives from an adult in good health. This sequence joins TRBV5-1 and TRBJ1-1, with D maybe TRBD1 (6 bases). Written as DNA, the CDR3 is TGCGCCAGCAGCCGGGGTTGGGGGGCGGTGGACACTGAAGCTTTCTTT. The encoded protein is CASSRGWGAVDTEAFF.